This T cell receptor beta chain was identified during a study of cytomegalovirus exposure and HLA in healthy donors. The method was immunoSEQ multiplex PCR; TCRdb's version includes in-frame clones alone and lacks a portion of them. The table has 150,000 to 200,000 clones, around nine tenths seen once. V was clipped by 5 bases and J by 5 bases, with 12 bases between them. The CDR3 contains 14 residues. Germline V gene sequence: CDR1 LGHNA, CDR2 YSLEER. The source material was PBMCs. The chain links TRBV4-3 to TRBJ2-2, with D possibly being TRBD2 (5 bases). This TCR was sampled from a man between 18 and 35 years old in good health and CMV-seropositive. CDR3 bases: TGCGCCAGCAGCTTGGGGAGTTGGACCGGGGAGCTGTTTTTT. Its translation is CASSLGSWTGELFF.